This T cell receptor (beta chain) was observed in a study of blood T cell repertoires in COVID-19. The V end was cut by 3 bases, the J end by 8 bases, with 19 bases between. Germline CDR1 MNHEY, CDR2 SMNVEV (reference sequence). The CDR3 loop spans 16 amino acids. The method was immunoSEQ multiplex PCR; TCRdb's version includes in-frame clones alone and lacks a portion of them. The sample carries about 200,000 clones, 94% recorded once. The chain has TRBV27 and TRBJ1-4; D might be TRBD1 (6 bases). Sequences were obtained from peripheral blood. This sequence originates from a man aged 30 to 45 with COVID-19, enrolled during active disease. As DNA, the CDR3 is TGTGCCAGCAGTTTGAATTCCGGGACAAAGCAAGAAAAACTGTTTTTT. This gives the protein CASSLNSGTKQEKLFF.